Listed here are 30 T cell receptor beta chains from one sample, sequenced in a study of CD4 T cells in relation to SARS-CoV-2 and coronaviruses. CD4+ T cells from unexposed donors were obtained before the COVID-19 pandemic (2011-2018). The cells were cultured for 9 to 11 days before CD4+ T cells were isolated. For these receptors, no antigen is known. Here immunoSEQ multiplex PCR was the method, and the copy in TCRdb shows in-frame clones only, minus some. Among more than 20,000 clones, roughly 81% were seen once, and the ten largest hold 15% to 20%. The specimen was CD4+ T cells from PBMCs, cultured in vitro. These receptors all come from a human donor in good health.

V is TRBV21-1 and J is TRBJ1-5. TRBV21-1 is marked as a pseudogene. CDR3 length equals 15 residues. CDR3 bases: TGTGCCAGCAGCAAATTGAGTTCCGGCAATCAGCCCCAGCATTTT. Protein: CASSKLSSGNQPQHF.

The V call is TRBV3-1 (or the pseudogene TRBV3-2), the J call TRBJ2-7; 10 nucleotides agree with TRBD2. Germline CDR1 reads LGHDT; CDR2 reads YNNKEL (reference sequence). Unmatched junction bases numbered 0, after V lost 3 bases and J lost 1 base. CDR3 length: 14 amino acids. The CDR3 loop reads CASSQTSGSYEQYF. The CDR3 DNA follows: TGTGCCAGCAGCCAGACTAGCGGGTCCTACGAGCAGTACTTC.

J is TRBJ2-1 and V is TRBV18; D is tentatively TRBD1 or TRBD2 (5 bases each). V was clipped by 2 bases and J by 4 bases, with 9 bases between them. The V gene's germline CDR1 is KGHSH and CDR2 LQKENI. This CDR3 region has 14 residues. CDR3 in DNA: TGTGCCAGCTCACCAACGGGGCATTACAATGAGCAGTTCTTC. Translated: CASSPTGHYNEQFF. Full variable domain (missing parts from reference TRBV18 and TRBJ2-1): NAGVMQNPRHLVRRRGQEARLRCSPMKGHSHVYWYRQLPEEGLKFMVYLQKENIIDESGMPKERFSAEFPKEGPSILRIQQVVRGDSAAYFCASSPTGHYNEQFFGPGTRLTVL.

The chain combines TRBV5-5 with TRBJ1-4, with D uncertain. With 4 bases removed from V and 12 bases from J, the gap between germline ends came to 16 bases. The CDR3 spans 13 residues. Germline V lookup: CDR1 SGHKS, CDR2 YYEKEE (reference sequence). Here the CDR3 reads CASSRPGSSELFF. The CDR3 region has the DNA TGTGCCAGCAGCCGCCCCGGGTCTTCGGAACTGTTTTTT.

Here the CDR3 DNA reads TGTGCCAGCAGCGTAGGGGCTACAGGTAGTTCACCCCTCCACTTT. It codes for CASSVGATGSSPLHF. This chain connects TRBV9 to TRBJ1-6, with D possibly matching TRBD1 (5 bases). Germline V CDR1 and CDR2: SGDLS, YYNGEE. The germline V and J ends were trimmed by 0 bases and 9 bases, with 13 bases remaining between them. This CDR3 has 15 amino acids.

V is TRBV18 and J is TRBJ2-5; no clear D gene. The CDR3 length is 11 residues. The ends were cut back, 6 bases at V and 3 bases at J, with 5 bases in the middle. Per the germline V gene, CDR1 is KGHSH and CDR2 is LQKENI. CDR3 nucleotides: TGTGCCAGCTCCTTGGAAGAGACCCAGTACTTC. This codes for CASSLEETQYF. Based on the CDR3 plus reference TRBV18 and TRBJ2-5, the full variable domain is NAGVMQNPRHLVRRRGQEARLRCSPMKGHSHVYWYRQLPEEGLKFMVYLQKENIIDESGMPKERFSAEFPKEGPSILRIQQVVRGDSAAYFCASSLEETQYFGPGTRLLVL.

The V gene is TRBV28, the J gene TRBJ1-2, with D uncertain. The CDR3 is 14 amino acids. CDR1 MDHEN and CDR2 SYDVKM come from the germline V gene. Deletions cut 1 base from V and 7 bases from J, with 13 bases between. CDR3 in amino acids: CASSLFSGLRGYTF. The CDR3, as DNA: TGTGCCAGCAGTTTATTTTCCGGGCTTCGTGGCTACACCTTC.

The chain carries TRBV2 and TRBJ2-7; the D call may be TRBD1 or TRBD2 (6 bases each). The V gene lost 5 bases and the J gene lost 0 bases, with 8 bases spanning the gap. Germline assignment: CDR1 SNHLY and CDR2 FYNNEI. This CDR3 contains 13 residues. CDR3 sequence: CASSRGASYEQYF. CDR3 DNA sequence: TGTGCCAGCAGTAGGGGGGCCTCCTACGAGCAGTACTTC.

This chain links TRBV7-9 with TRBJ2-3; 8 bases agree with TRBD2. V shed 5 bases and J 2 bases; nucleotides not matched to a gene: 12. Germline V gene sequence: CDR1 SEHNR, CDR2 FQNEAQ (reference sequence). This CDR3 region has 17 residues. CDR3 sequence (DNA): TGTGCCAGCAGCCGAAACCGTGCGGGGGGACCCACAGATACGCAGTATTTT. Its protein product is CASSRNRAGGPTDTQYF. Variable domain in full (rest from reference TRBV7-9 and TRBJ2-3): DTGVSQNPRHKITKRGQNVTFRCDPISEHNRLYWYRQTLGQGPEFLTYFQNEAQLEKSRLLSDRFSAERPKGSFSTLEIQRTEQGDSAMYLCASSRNRAGGPTDTQYFGPGTRLTVL.

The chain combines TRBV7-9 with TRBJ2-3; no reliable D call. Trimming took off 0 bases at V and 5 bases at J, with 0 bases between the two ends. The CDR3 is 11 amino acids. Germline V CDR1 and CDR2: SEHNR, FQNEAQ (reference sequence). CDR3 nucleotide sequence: TGTGCCAGCAGCTTAGCAGATACGCAGTATTTT. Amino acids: CASSLADTQYF.

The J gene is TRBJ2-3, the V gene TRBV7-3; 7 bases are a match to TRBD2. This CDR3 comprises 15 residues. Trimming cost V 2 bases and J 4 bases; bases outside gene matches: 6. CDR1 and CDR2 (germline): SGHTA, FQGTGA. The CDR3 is CASSLGGSQADTQYF. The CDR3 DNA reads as TGTGCCAGCAGCTTAGGCGGGAGTCAGGCAGATACGCAGTATTTT.

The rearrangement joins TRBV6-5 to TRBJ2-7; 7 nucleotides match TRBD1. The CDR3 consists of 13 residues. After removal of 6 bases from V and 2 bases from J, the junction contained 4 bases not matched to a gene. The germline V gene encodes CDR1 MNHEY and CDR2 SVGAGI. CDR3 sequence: CASRGTATYEQYF. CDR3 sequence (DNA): TGTGCCAGCAGAGGGACAGCAACCTACGAGCAGTACTTC.

The CDR3 DNA sequence: TGTGCCAGTACAGGGAATTTAAGAGAGACCCAGTACTTC. Translation gives CASTGNLRETQYF. The chain joins TRBV5-6 to TRBJ2-5, with a possible D match to TRBD1 (6 bases). CDR3 size: 13 residues. Germline CDR1 and CDR2: SGHDT and YYEEEE. Trimming removed 8 bases from V and 4 bases from J, with 15 bases in between.

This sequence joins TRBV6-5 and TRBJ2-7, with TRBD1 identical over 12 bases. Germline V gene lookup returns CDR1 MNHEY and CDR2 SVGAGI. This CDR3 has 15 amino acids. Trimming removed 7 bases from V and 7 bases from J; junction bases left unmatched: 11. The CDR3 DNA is TGTGCCAGCACCGTCGTGGGACAGGGGGCGAGTGAGCAGTACTTC. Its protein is CASTVVGQGASEQYF.

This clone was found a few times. The CDR3 is CASSQEGTGGLGYTF. The CDR3 DNA reads as TGCGCCAGCAGCCAAGAGGGAACGGGAGGGCTTGGCTACACCTTC. V is TRBV4-3 and J is TRBJ1-2, with no clear D. CDR1 and CDR2 (germline): LGHNA, YSLEER. The length of the CDR3 is 15 residues. Trimming took off 0 bases at V and 7 bases at J, with 15 bases between the two ends.

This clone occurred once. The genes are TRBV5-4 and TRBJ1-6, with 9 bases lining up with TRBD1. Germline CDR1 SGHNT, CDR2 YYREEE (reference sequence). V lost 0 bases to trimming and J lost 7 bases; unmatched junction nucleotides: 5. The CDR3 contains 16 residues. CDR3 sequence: CASSLAPTGGNSPLHF. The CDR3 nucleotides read TGTGCCAGCAGCTTGGCCCCGACAGGGGGAAATTCACCCCTCCACTTT.

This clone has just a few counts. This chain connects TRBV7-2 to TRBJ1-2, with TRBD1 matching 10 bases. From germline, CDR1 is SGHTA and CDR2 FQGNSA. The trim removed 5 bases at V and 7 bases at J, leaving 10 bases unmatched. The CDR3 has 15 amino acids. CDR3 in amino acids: CASSPNGQGVGGYTF. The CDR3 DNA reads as TGTGCCAGCAGCCCGAACGGACAGGGGGTAGGTGGCTACACCTTC. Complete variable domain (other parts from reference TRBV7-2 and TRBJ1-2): GAGVSQSPSNKVTEKGKDVELRCDPISGHTALYWYRQSLGQGLEFLIYFQGNSAPDKSGLPSDRFSAERTGGSVSTLTIQRTQQEDSAVYLCASSPNGQGVGGYTFGSGTRLTVV.

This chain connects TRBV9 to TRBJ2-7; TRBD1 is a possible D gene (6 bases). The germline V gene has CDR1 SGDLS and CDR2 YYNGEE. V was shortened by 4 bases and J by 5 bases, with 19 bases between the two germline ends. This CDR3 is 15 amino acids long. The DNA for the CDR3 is TGTGCCAGCAGCCCCCGCAGGGGCCCGGGAAACGAGCAGTACTTC. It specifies CASSPRRGPGNEQYF.

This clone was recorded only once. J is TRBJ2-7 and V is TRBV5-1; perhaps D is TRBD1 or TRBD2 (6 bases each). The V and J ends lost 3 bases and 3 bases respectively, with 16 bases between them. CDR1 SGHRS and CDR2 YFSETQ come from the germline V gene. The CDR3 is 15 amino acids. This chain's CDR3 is CASSSLRLGGYEQYF. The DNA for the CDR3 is TGCGCCAGCAGCTCCCTTCGACTAGGGGGCTACGAGCAGTACTTC.

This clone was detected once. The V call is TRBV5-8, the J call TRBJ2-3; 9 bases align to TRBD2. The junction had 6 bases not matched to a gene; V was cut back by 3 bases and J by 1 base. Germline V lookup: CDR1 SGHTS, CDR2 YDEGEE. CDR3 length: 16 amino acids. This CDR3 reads CASSSYSGRGTDTQYF. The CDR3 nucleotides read TGTGCCAGCAGCTCCTATAGCGGGAGAGGCACAGATACGCAGTATTTT.

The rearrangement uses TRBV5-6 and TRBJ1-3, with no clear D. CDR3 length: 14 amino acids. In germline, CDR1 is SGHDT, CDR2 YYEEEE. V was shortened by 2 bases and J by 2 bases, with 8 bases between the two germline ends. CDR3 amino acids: CASSFRGAGNTIYF. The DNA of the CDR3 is TGTGCCAGCAGCTTTCGTGGGGCTGGAAACACCATATATTTT.

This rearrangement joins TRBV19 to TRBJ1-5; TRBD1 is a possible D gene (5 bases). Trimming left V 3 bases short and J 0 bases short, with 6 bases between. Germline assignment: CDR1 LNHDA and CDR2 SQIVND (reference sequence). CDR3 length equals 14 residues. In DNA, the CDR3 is TGTGCCAGTAGTATGAGGGGTAGCAATCAGCCCCAGCATTTT. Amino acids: CASSMRGSNQPQHF.

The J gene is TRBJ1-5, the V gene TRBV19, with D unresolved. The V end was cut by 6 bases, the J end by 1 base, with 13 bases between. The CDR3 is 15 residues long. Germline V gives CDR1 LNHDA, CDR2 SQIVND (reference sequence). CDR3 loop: CASRRSGSSNQPQHF. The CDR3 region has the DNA TGTGCCAGTAGACGGAGCGGGTCGAGCAATCAGCCCCAGCATTTT. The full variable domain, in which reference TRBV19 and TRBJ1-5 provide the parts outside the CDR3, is DGGITQSPKYLFRKEGQNVTLSCEQNLNHDAMYWYRQDPGQGLRLIYYSQIVNDFQKGDIAEGYSVSREKKESFPLTVTSAQKNPTAFYLCASRRSGSSNQPQHFGDGTRLSIL.

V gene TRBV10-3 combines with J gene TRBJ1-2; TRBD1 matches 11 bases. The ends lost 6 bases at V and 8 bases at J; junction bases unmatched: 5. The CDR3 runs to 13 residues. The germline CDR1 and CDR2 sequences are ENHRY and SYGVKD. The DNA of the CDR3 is TGTGCCATCAGCGCGGACAGGGGGCTCGGCTACACCTTC. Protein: CAISADRGLGYTF.

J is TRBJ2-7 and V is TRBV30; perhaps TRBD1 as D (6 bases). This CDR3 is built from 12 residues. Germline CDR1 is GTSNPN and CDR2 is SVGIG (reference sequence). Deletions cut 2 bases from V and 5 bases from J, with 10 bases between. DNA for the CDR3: TGTGCCTGGAGTCAACAGGGAAACGAGCAGTACTTC. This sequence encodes CAWSQQGNEQYF.

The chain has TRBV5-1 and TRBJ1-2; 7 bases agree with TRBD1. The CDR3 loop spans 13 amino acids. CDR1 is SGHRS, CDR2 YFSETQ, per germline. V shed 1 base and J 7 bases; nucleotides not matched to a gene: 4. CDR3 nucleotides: TGCGCCAGCAGCTTGTCAGGGGGGCTTGGCTACACCTTC. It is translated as CASSLSGGLGYTF.

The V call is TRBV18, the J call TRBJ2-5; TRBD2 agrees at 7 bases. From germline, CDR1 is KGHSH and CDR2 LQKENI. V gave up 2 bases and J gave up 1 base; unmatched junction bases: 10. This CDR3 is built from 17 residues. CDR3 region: CASSPKVQRGSQETQYF. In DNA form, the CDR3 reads TGTGCCAGCTCACCAAAGGTCCAGCGGGGTAGCCAAGAGACCCAGTACTTC.

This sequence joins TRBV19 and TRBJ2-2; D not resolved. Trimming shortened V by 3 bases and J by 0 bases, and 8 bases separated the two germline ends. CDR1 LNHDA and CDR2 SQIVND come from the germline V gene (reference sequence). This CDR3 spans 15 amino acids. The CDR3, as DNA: TGTGCCAGTAGTATCTGGTCAACGAACACCGGGGAGCTGTTTTTT. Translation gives CASSIWSTNTGELFF.

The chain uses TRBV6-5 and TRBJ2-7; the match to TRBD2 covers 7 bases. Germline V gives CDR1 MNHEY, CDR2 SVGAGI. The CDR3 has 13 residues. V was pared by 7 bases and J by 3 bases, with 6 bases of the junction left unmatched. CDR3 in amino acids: CASTGLVYYEQYF. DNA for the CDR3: TGTGCCAGCACAGGACTAGTTTACTACGAGCAGTACTTC.

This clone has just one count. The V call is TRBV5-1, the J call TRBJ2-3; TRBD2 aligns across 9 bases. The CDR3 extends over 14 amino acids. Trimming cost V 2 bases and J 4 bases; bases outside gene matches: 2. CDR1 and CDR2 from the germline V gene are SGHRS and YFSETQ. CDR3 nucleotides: TGCGCCAGCAGCTTAGAGCGGGAGGCAGATACGCAGTATTTT. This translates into CASSLEREADTQYF.